This TCR beta chain was recovered during a study of blood T cells in healthy people across ages (dated by TCRdb to the mid-2010s). A note on the overall study: In model experiments, roughly one uniquely barcoded TCR beta cDNA molecule per two T cells was captured by template switching. Age-related changes in TCR beta repertoire diversity were measured in the study by deep sequencing normalized with unique cDNA molecular identifiers. Four age groups were formed from the donors: young (average roughly 15 years), middle-aged (approximately 39), aged (about 68) and long-lived (approximately 80). To avoid experimental bias, donors of different ages were distributed randomly across sequencing lanes. Using the same blood draw, the study looked at two additional independent replicas of 1 million unique cDNA reads for two donors, one aged 18 to 29 and the other aged 80 or older. Broader findings and caveats from the paper: Because profiling used bulk unsorted PBMCs, naive and antigen-experienced compartments could not be compared conclusively. Total diversity estimates from one million sequenced T cells were considered lower bounds and underestimates. Compared with the aged group, more naive CD4+ T cells, fewer expanded clones and increased TCR diversity were shown by the long-lived group, suggesting age selection. Because donor CMV infection status was unknown, age-related changes in expanded clonotypes were potentially confounded. As age increased, observed TCR beta diversity per million T cells dropped in a roughly linear way, and a significant reduction was already evident by age about 40. There was a strong correlation between observed TCR beta diversity and the percentage of naive T cells measured by flow cytometry.

The method was 5' RACE. Sequencing was carried out with an Illumina HiSeq 2500. A second 7 to 11 cycle PCR used a sample-barcoded 5' primer and a J-beta primer mix. Each TCR beta cDNA molecule received a unique molecular identifier from a template-switch 5' adaptor carrying 12 random nucleotides. Each sample yielded at least 3 million CDR3-containing paired-end reads. The Mint cDNA synthesis kit, primed by a TRBC-specific oligonucleotide, was used to synthesize first-strand cDNA from all RNA. All cDNA was treated with uracil-DNA glycosylase and then went through a first 18-cycle PCR with the universal primers M1SS and BC2_uni_R. From the authors' description of their analysis: Each sample was normalized by randomly selecting 1 million high-quality reads, each carrying a distinct molecular identifier. Reads with shared molecular identifiers were discarded instead of being binned into consensus sequences. CDR3 identification, clonotype clustering and error correction used MiTCR with a Q25 quality threshold and the strictest error-elimination algorithm. A nonparametric unseen species model with Euler transformation was used to estimate a lower bound on total TCR beta diversity. TCRdb trimmed public reads at Q25 via fastp, called clones via MiXCR and kept in-frame beta chains. Entries that share a CDR3 protein sequence are merged under the most common genes and DNA. The authors' filters were not applied to this entry. For this sample there are hundreds of thousands of distinct CDR3 sequences; roughly 64% appear just once. The biggest ten clones account for approximately 23% of the sample.

Donors were roughly 40 systemically healthy Caucasian individuals from Russia aged roughly 6 to 95 years. Around 10 milliliters of peripheral blood were drawn from each donor into EDTA-treated Vacutainer tubes. PBMCs were isolated by Ficoll-Paque density-gradient centrifugation, with at least 6 million obtained per sample. Trizol reagent was used to extract total RNA from the PBMCs, yielding at least 5.5 micrograms per sample. For every donor, flow cytometry on a PBMC aliquot measured the percentage of naive CD45RAhigh/CD27high T cells. From cysteine to phenylalanine, the CDR3 is 14 amino acids long. Only the CDR3 part of the read is kept: 42 bases, read in frame from the first base. CDR1 and CDR2 (MDHEN, SYDVKM) derive from the germline V gene. This clonotype was detected ten times or more. Its antigen is currently not known. Relative to the germline gene, one junction end is altered; a read error may explain this.

The sequence is built from TRBV28 and TRBJ2-6, with the identity of the D gene unclear. This clonotype originated in a man aged 30-40 years in good health. The source material was blood. The bases read TGCGCCAGCAGCCTACTCTCTGGGGCCAACGTCCTGACTTTC. This yields the protein CASSLLSGANVLTF. When the CDR3 is completed using the reference TRBV28 and TRBJ2-6 genes on either side, the full variable domain is DVKVTQSSRYLVKRTGEKVFLECVQDMDHENMFWYRQDPGLGLRLIYFSYDVKMKEKGDIPEGYSVSREKKERFSLILESASTNQTSMYLCASSLLSGANVLTFGAGSRLTVL.